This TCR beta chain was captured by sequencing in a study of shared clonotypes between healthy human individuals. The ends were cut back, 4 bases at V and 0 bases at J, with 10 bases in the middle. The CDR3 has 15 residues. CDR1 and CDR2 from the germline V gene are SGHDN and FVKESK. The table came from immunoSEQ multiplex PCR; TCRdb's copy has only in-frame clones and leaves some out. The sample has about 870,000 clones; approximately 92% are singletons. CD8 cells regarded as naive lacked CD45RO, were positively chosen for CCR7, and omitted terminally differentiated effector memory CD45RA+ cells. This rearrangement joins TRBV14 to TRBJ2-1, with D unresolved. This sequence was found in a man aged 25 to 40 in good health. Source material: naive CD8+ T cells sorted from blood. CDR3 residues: CASSRRRSSYNEQFF. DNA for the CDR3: TGTGCCAGCAGCCGTAGGCGGAGCTCCTACAATGAGCAGTTCTTC.